What follows are 27 T cell receptor beta chains derived from one specimen sequenced in a study of technical replicates of blood from a few donors. Clones were sequenced by immunoSEQ multiplex PCR, and TCRdb holds only the in-frame ones, with some missing. The sample yields about 69,000 clones, over 75% seen once. Sequenced sample: PBMCs. The receptor source for this set is a human donor in good health. Some clones in this sample may be carry-over from other donors' samples.

This sequence joins TRBV11-2 and TRBJ2-1, with TRBD2 matching 10 bases. The CDR3 covers 17 residues. Germline V CDR1 and CDR2: SGHAT, FQNNGV. Trimming took 5 bases from V and 1 from J; bases not matched to a gene: 8. For the CDR3, the DNA is TGTGCCAGCAGCCTACGACTAGCGGGTGTATCCTACAATGAGCAGTTCTTC. This translates into CASSLRLAGVSYNEQFF.

The chain has TRBV14 and TRBJ2-2, with 7 bases identical to TRBD2. The trim removed 4 bases at V and 6 bases at J, leaving 11 bases unmatched. CDR1 SGHDN and CDR2 FVKESK come from the germline V gene. The CDR3 sequence is 16 residues long. Here the CDR3 DNA reads TGTGCCAGCAGCCTCCGGGGGGACGGAGGGGCCGGGGAGCTGTTTTTT. The encoded protein is CASSLRGDGGAGELFF.

This clone has a single count. J is TRBJ2-1 and V is TRBV12-5; unclear D gene. The V end lost 6 bases, the J end lost 6 bases, and 6 bases lay between the germline ends. This CDR3 is built from 11 residues. Per the germline V gene, CDR1 is LGHNT and CDR2 is FRNRAP. CDR3 DNA: TGTGCTAGTGGGTTCCTCAATGAGCAGTTCTTC. Encoded protein: CASGFLNEQFF.

This sequence joins TRBV5-4 and TRBJ2-2, with 7 bases that match TRBD2. After removal of 4 bases from V and 1 base from J, the junction contained 4 bases not matched to a gene. Germline loops: CDR1 SGHNT, CDR2 YYREEE (reference sequence). The CDR3 is 15 amino acids. CDR3 sequence reads: CASSPGGGNTGELFF. DNA for the CDR3: TGTGCCAGCAGCCCGGGCGGGGGGAACACCGGGGAGCTGTTTTTT. The variable domain in full, with the rest retrieved from reference TRBV5-4 and TRBJ2-2, is ETGVTQSPTHLIKTRGQQVTLRCSSQSGHNTVSWYQQALGQGPQFIFQYYREEENGRGNFPPRFSGLQFPNYSSELNVNALELDDSALYLCASSPGGGNTGELFFGEGSRLTVL.

V gene TRBV13 combines with J gene TRBJ2-6, with unresolved D. The V and J ends lost 6 bases and 0 bases respectively, with 6 bases between them. The germline gives CDR1 PRHDT, CDR2 FYEKMQ (reference sequence). The CDR3 spans 14 residues. The CDR3 here is CASRYTSGANVLTF. CDR3 DNA: TGTGCCAGCAGATACACCTCTGGGGCCAACGTCCTGACTTTC.

The V gene is TRBV7-6, the J gene TRBJ2-7, with TRBD2 matching over 8 bases. Per germline, CDR1 SGHVS and CDR2 FNYEAQ. Trimming took 5 bases from V and 6 from J; bases not matched to a gene: 15. The CDR3 has 16 amino acids. Here the CDR3 DNA reads TGTGCCAGCAGCCCCAACTCCGGGGGGGGGCCACTCGAGCAGTACTTC. Protein: CASSPNSGGGPLEQYF.

The rearrangement joins TRBV2 to TRBJ2-5, with 10 nucleotides matching TRBD1. The junction had 6 bases not matched to a gene; V was cut back by 6 bases and J by 5 bases. Per germline, CDR1 SNHLY and CDR2 FYNNEI. The CDR3 loop spans 14 amino acids. CDR3 DNA: TGTGCCAGCAGCCGGGACAGGGGCGTGGAGACCCAGTACTTC. The encoded protein is CASSRDRGVETQYF.

V and J are TRBV15 and TRBJ2-1; 7 bases agree with TRBD2. From germline, CDR1 is LNHNV and CDR2 YYDKDF (reference sequence). The V and J ends lost 0 bases and 2 bases, in that order; junction bases with no gene match: 4. The CDR3 contains 16 residues. The CDR3 here is CATSRDRGGAYNEQFF. DNA for the CDR3: TGTGCCACCAGCAGAGATAGGGGAGGGGCCTACAATGAGCAGTTCTTC.

The chain has TRBV19 and TRBJ2-1, with TRBD1 matching 8 bases. Germline CDR1 LNHDA, CDR2 SQIVND (reference sequence). CDR3 size: 14 residues. After removal of 7 bases from V and 6 bases from J, the junction contained 8 bases not matched to a gene. The DNA for the CDR3 is TGTGCCAGTATTTCGGACAGGGCTGGCAATGAGCAGTTCTTC. Residues: CASISDRAGNEQFF. The complete variable domain, with remaining parts taken from reference TRBV19 and TRBJ2-1, reads DGGITQSPKYLFRKEGQNVTLSCEQNLNHDAMYWYRQDPGQGLRLIYYSQIVNDFQKGDIAEGYSVSREKKESFPLTVTSAQKNPTAFYLCASISDRAGNEQFFGPGTRLTVL.

The sample holds a few counts of this clone. The identical CDR3 is also encoded by other nucleotide sequences in the sample. The V and J genes are TRBV5-1 and TRBJ1-1, with D hard to call. This CDR3 comprises 14 residues. Per germline, CDR1 SGHRS and CDR2 YFSETQ. With 7 bases removed from V and 3 bases from J, the gap between germline ends came to 16 bases. The CDR3, as DNA: TGCGCCAGCTCGTTGGGAGGAGGGTACACTGAAGCTTTCTTT. It encodes CASSLGGGYTEAFF.

This clone turned up a few times. V is TRBV5-1 and J is TRBJ2-1; tentative D call: TRBD2 (5 bases). Germline V lookup: CDR1 SGHRS, CDR2 YFSETQ. The V end was cut by 4 bases, the J end by 9 bases, with 17 bases between. This CDR3 region has 14 residues. CDR3 in amino acids: CASSLLDDITEQFF. The CDR3, as DNA: TGCGCCAGCAGCCTACTAGACGATATCACTGAGCAGTTCTTC.

The V gene is TRBV5-1, the J gene TRBJ2-3, with 13 bases fitting TRBD2. The CDR3 spans 19 residues. V lost 1 base, J lost 2 bases, and 10 bases stayed unmatched. CDR1 and CDR2 (germline): SGHRS, YFSETQ. CDR3: CASSLLAGLAGRDTDTQYF. CDR3 in DNA: TGCGCCAGCAGCTTGTTGGCGGGACTAGCGGGGAGAGACACAGATACGCAGTATTTT.

DNA of the CDR3: TGCGCCAGCAGCGGAACTGGACAGGAGAATGAAAAACTGTTTTTT. Its translation is CASSGTGQENEKLFF. J is TRBJ1-4 and V is TRBV5-1; 7 bases are shared with TRBD1. The ends lost 4 bases at V and 5 bases at J; junction bases unmatched: 8. The CDR3 length is 15 residues. CDR1 is SGHRS and CDR2 is YFSETQ in the germline V gene. The variable domain in full, completed from reference TRBV5-1 and TRBJ1-4, reads KAGVTQTPRYLIKTRGQQVTLSCSPISGHRSVSWYQQTPGQGLQFLFEYFSETQRNKGNFPGRFSGRQFSNSRSEMNVSTLELGDSALYLCASSGTGQENEKLFFGSGTQLSVL.

Only one count was recorded for this clone. This rearrangement joins TRBV18 to TRBJ2-5; D remains ambiguous. The length of the CDR3 is 11 residues. Trimming took off 6 bases at V and 5 bases at J, with 7 bases between the two ends. CDR1 and CDR2 from the germline V gene are KGHSH and LQKENI. The CDR3 reads CASSLEETQYF. As DNA, the CDR3 is TGTGCCAGCTCCCTGGAGGAGACCCAGTACTTC.

The chain has TRBV7-9 and TRBJ2-7, with D unclear. This CDR3 comprises 14 residues. Germline lookup yields CDR1 SEHNR and CDR2 FQNEAQ (reference sequence). The V end was cut by 2 bases, the J end by 2 bases, with 10 bases between. The CDR3 DNA reads as TGTGCCAGCAGCTTAACCAAGGAGCCCTACGAGCAGTACTTC. As protein: CASSLTKEPYEQYF.

Remarks on this clone: Other nucleotide sequences from this sample produce the same CDR3. This CDR3 is CAWSAGTSEFETQYF. For the CDR3, the DNA is TGTGCCTGGAGCGCCGGGACTAGTGAGTTTGAGACCCAGTACTTC. The V and J genes are TRBV30 and TRBJ2-5; TRBD2 matches at 8 bases. The CDR3 extends over 15 amino acids. The ends lost 3 bases at V and 5 bases at J; junction bases unmatched: 11. The V gene's germline CDR1 is GTSNPN and CDR2 SVGIG (reference sequence).

The chain recombines TRBV6-5 with TRBJ2-7; 9 bases map to TRBD1. Germline V gives CDR1 MNHEY, CDR2 SVGAGI. The CDR3 covers 15 residues. V lost 6 bases and J lost 0; bases outside the gene matches: 6. Here the CDR3 reads CASSDRDRASYEQYF. DNA of the CDR3: TGTGCCAGCAGCGATCGGGACAGGGCCTCCTACGAGCAGTACTTC.

The chain couples TRBV6-1 to TRBJ2-7, with no clear D. Trimming pared 7 bases from V and 1 base from J, leaving 5 bases between. Germline V gives CDR1 MNHNS, CDR2 SASEGT. The CDR3 loop spans 11 amino acids. The CDR3 here is CASTGSYEQYF. CDR3 coding DNA: TGTGCCAGCACAGGATCCTACGAGCAGTACTTC.

The rearrangement uses TRBV19 and TRBJ1-2, with TRBD1 matching over 8 bases. The CDR3 consists of 15 residues. Per germline, CDR1 LNHDA and CDR2 SQIVND (reference sequence). J gave up 4 bases and V 4 bases, and 8 bases lay outside the gene matches. The CDR3 is CASSTLTGATYGYTF. CDR3 nucleotides: TGTGCCAGTAGTACCCTGACAGGGGCCACCTATGGCTACACCTTC.

This chain joins TRBV4-3 and TRBJ1-3; TRBD1 matches 9 bases. CDR3 length equals 19 residues. CDR1 is LGHNA and CDR2 is YSLEER in the germline V gene. V dropped 0 bases and J dropped 2; count of bases not matched to a gene: 11. CDR3 DNA: TGCGCCAGCAGCCAAGAGAGAGGAGACAGGGGGGGGGCTGGAAACACCATATATTTT. It encodes CASSQERGDRGGAGNTIYF.

The chain has TRBV7-8 and TRBJ2-4; TRBD2 might be the D (5 bases). The CDR3 runs to 16 residues. V gave up 5 bases and J gave up 0 bases, with 14 bases separating them. Germline CDR1 and CDR2: SGHVS and FQNEAQ. The CDR3, as DNA: TGTGCCAGCAGCCATCTCGACCGGGGAGCCAAAAACATTCAGTACTTC. It codes for CASSHLDRGAKNIQYF.

This chain uses TRBV15 with TRBJ2-1, with a weak D call TRBD2 (6 bases). The CDR3 runs to 15 residues. Trimming removed 5 bases at V and 7 bases at J, with 18 bases between. CDR1 LNHNV and CDR2 YYDKDF come from the germline V gene (reference sequence). The CDR3 here is CATSAGSGLGNEQFF. Written as DNA, the CDR3 is TGTGCCACCAGCGCCGGGAGCGGATTGGGGAATGAGCAGTTCTTC.

This CDR3 is CASSIRTGVTDTQYF. CDR3 DNA: TGTGCCAGTAGTATCCGGACAGGCGTCACAGATACGCAGTATTTT. The rearrangement joins TRBV19 to TRBJ2-3; 7 bases agree with TRBD1. The CDR3 runs 15 residues. Germline CDR1 is LNHDA and CDR2 is SQIVND (reference sequence). The V segment lost 3 bases and the J segment 2 bases; nucleotides outside the gene matches: 5.

J is TRBJ2-6 and V is TRBV11-2; D not certain. V shed 3 bases and J shed 6 bases, with 9 bases lying between them. Germline V lookup: CDR1 SGHAT, CDR2 FQNNGV. CDR3 length: 14 residues. As DNA, the CDR3 is TGTGCCAGCAGCTTCGGAGCTGAGGCCAACGTCCTGACTTTC. It translates to CASSFGAEANVLTF.

This sequence joins TRBV4-2 and TRBJ1-4; 9 nucleotides match TRBD1. The CDR3 extends over 17 amino acids. The V and J ends lost 2 bases and 9 bases, in that order; junction bases with no gene match: 13. The V gene's germline CDR1 is LGHNA and CDR2 YNFKEQ. Here the CDR3 reads CASSQLLQGAAFKKLFF. CDR3 DNA sequence: TGTGCCAGCAGCCAACTACTACAGGGGGCGGCTTTTAAAAAACTGTTTTTT.

Only one count was recorded for this clone. This chain joins TRBV11-1 and TRBJ2-4; D is perhaps TRBD1 (6 bases). V gave up 6 bases and J gave up 6 bases, with 12 bases separating them. Germline values: CDR1 SGHAT, CDR2 FQDESV (reference sequence). This CDR3 comprises 13 residues. CDR3 sequence: CASSGTRANIQYF. The CDR3 coding sequence is TGTGCCAGCAGTGGGACAAGGGCAAACATTCAGTACTTC.

The gene calls are TRBV7-2 and TRBJ2-6, with D tentatively TRBD1 (6 bases). In germline, CDR1 is SGHTA, CDR2 FQGNSA. The CDR3 is made up of 16 amino acids. V was trimmed by 2 bases and J by 4 bases, leaving 12 bases between them. This chain's CDR3 is CASSLSAGAGANVLTF. Here the CDR3 DNA reads TGTGCCAGCAGCTTAAGTGCAGGGGCCGGGGCCAACGTCCTGACTTTC.